This T cell receptor (delta chain) is from a study of Vδ1+ human thymocytes. This clone has a handful of counts. The target antigen is unknown. Trimming cost V 1 base and J 0 bases, with 21 bases left between them. Germline CDR1 and CDR2: TSWWSYY and QGS. There are 19 residues in the CDR3. Whole-study results and caveats: Thymic TRG and TRD repertoires appeared highly polyclonal, with Gaussian CDR3 length distributions. Despite high sort purity, about a fifth of thymic T cell receptor delta sequences were Vdelta2.

Extracted RNA was reverse transcribed into cDNA. Pooled V-gene forward primers with one constant-region reverse primer generated the CDR3 amplicons by multiplex PCR. TCRdb re-called the multiplex PCR reads through CATT. The sample records about 55,000 delta-chain clones, more than 15% being singletons. The chain has TRDV1 and TRDJ1; D is ambiguous. The source material was Vdelta1+ gamma-delta thymocytes from the thymus. Subset given: FACS-sorted CD3+ TCRalphabeta- TCRVdelta1+ TCRVdelta2- thymocytes. The sequence came from a boy younger than two who had congenital heart surgery. The CDR3 here is CALGEQVCEGRTNTDKLIF. In DNA form, the CDR3 reads TGTGCTCTTGGGGAACAGGTCTGCGAGGGCCGTACAAACACCGATAAACTCATCTTT.